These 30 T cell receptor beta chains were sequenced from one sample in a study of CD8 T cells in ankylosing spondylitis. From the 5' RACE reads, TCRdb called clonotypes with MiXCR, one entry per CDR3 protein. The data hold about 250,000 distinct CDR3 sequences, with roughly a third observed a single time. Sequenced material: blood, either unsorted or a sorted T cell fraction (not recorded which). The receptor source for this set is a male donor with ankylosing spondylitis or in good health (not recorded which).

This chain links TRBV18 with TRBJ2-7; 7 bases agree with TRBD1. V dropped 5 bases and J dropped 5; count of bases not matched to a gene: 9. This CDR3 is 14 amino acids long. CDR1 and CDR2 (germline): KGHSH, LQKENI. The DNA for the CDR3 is TGTGCCAGCTCATCCGTGACAGGGACCGACGAGCAGTACTTC. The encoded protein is CASSSVTGTDEQYF. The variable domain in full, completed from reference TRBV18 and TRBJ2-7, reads NAGVMQNPRHLVRRRGQEARLRCSPMKGHSHVYWYRQLPEEGLKFMVYLQKENIIDESGMPKERFSAEFPKEGPSILRIQQVVRGDSAAYFCASSSVTGTDEQYFGPGTRLTVT.

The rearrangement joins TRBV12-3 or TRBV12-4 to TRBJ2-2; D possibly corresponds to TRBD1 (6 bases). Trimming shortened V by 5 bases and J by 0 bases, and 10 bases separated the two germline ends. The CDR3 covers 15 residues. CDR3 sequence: CASSGRTANTGELFF. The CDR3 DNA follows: TGTGCCAGCAGTGGACGGACAGCGAACACCGGGGAGCTGTTTTTT.

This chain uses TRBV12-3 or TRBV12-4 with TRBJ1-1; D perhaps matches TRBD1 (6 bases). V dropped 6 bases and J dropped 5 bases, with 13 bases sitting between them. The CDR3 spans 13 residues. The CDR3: CASSQSTGTEAFF. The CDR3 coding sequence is TGTGCCAGCAGCCAGTCGACAGGAACTGAAGCTTTCTTT.

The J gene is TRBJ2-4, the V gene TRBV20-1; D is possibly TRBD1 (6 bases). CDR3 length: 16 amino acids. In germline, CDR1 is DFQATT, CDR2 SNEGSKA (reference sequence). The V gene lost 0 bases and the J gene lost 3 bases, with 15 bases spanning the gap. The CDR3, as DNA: TGCAGTGCTAGAGATGGGTCAGGGGTTGGCAAAAACATTCAGTACTTC. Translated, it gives CSARDGSGVGKNIQYF.

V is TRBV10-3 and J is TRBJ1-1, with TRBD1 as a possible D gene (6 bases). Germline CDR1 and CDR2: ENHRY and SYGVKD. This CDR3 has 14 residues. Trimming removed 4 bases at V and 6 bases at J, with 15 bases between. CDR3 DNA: TGTGCCATCAGTGTAGGGGGTGTTAGGCCTGAAGCTTTCTTT. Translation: CAISVGGVRPEAFF.

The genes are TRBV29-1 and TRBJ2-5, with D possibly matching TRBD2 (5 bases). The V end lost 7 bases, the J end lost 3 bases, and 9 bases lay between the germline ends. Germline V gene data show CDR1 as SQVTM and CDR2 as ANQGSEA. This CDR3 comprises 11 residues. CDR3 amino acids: CSEGLEETQYF. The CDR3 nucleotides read TGCAGCGAAGGACTGGAAGAGACCCAGTACTTC.

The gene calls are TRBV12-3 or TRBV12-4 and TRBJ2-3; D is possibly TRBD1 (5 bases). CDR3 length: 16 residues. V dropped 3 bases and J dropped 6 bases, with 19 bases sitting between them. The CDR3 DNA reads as TGTGCCAGCAGTTTCTGGGGCAGTAAGCTTTCGGATACGCAGTATTTT. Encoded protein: CASSFWGSKLSDTQYF.

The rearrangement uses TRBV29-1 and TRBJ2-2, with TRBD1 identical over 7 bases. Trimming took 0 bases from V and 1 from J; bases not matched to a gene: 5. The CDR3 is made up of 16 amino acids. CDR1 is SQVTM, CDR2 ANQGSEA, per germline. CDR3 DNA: TGCAGCGTTGAAGACCCCCGGACAGGGAACACCGGGGAGCTGTTTTTT. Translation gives CSVEDPRTGNTGELFF.

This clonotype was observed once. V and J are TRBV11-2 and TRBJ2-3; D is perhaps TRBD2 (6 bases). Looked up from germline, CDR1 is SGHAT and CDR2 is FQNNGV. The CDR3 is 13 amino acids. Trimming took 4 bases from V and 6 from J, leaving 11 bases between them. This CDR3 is CASSWAGGDTQYF. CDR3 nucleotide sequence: TGTGCCAGCAGCTGGGCCGGGGGTGATACGCAGTATTTT.

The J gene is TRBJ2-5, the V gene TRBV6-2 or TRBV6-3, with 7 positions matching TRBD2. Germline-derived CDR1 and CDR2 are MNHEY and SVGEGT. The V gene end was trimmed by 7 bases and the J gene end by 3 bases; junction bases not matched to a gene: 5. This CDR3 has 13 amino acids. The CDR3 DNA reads TGTGCCAGCAAGCGGGGTCGAGAAGAGACCCAGTACTTC. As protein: CASKRGREETQYF.

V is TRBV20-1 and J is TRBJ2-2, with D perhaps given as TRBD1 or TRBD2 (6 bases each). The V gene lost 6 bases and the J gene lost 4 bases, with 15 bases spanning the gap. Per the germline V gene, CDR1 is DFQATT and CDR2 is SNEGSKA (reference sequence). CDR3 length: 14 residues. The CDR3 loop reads CSAEGGRGTGELFF. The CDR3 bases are TGCAGTGCCGAGGGGGGTAGGGGCACCGGGGAGCTGTTTTTT.

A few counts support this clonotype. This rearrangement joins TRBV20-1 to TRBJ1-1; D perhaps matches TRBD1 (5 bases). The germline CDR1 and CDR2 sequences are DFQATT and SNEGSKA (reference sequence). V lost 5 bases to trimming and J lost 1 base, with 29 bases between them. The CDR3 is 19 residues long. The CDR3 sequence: CSALLWGKPGFPANTEAFF. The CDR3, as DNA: TGCAGTGCTCTGCTTTGGGGGAAACCAGGGTTTCCGGCGAACACTGAAGCTTTCTTT.

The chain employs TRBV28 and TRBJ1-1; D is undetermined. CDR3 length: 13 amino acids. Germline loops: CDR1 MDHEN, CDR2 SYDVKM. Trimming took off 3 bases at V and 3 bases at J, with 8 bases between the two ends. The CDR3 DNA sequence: TGTGCCAGCAGTTTTAGCCGACACACTGAAGCTTTCTTT. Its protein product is CASSFSRHTEAFF.

The CDR3 nucleotides are TGTGCCATCAGTGAGGGGGGTGGTGGCAATCAGCCCCAGCATTTT. Its translation: CAISEGGGGNQPQHF. V and J are TRBV10-3 and TRBJ1-5, with D maybe TRBD1 (5 bases). Germline V gene data show CDR1 as ENHRY and CDR2 as SYGVKD. Trimming stripped 2 bases from V and 2 bases from J, with 10 bases between. The CDR3 runs 15 residues.

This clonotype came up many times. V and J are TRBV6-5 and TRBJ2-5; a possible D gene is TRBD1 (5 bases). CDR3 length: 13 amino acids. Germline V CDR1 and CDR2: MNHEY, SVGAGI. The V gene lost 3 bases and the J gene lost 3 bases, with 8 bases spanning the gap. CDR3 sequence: CASSYLGEETQYF. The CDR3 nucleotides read TGTGCCAGCAGTTATTTAGGGGAAGAGACCCAGTACTTC.

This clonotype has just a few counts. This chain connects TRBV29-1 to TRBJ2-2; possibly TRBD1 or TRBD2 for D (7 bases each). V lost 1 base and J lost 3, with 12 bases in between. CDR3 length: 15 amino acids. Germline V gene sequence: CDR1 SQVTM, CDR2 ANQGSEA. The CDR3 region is CSVEVPGGDTGELFF. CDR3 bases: TGCAGCGTTGAAGTCCCAGGGGGGGACACCGGGGAGCTGTTTTTT.

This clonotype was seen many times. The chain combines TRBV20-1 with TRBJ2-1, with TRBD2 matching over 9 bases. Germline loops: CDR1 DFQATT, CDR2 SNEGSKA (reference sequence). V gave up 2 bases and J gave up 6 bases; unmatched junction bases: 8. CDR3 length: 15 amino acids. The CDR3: CSARKAGGVTNEQFF. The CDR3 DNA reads TGCAGTGCTAGAAAGGCGGGGGGGGTTACCAATGAGCAGTTCTTC.

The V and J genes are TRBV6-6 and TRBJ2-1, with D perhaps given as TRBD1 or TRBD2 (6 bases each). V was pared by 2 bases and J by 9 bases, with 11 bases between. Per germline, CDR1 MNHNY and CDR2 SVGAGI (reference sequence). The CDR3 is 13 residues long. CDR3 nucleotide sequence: TGTGCCAGCAGTTACACGGGGGCGGGTGAGCAGTTCTTC. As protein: CASSYTGAGEQFF.

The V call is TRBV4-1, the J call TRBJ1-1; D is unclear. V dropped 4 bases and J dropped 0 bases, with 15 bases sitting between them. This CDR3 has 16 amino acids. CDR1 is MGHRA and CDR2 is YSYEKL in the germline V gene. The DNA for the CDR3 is TGCGCCAGCAGCCCCGACCCCCGCAGCTTGAACACTGAAGCTTTCTTT. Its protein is CASSPDPRSLNTEAFF.

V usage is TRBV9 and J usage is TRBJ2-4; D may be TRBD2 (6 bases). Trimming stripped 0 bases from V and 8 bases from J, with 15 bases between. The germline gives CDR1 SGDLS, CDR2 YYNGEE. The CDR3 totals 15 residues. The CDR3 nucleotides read TGTGCCAGCAGCGTAGCGGGGCAAGGCGGGGACATTCAGTACTTC. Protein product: CASSVAGQGGDIQYF.

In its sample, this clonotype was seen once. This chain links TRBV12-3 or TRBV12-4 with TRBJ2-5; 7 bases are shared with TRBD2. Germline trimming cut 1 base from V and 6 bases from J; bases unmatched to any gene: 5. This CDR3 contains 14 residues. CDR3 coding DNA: TGTGCCAGCAGTTTAGGCACAGCGGGAAAGACCCAGTACTTC. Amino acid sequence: CASSLGTAGKTQYF.

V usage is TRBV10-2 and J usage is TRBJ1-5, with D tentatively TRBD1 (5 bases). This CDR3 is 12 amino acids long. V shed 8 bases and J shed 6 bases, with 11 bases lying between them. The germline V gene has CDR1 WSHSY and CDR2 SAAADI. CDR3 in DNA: TGCGCCAGCCGAGGGGTAGGTCAGCCCCAGCATTTT. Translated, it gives CASRGVGQPQHF.

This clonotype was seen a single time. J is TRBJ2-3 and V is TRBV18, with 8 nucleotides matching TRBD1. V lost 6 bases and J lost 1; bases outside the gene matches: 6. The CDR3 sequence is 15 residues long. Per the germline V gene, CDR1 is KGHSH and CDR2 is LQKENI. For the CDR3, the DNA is TGTGCCAGCTCTACGGACAGGGCGGGCACAGATACGCAGTATTTT. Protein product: CASSTDRAGTDTQYF.

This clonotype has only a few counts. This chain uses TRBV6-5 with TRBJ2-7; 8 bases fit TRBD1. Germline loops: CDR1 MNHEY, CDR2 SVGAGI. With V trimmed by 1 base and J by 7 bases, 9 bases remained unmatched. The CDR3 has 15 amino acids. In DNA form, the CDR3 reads TGTGCCAGCAGTTACTTGGCAGGGGGCCAATGGGAGCAGTACTTC. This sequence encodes CASSYLAGGQWEQYF.

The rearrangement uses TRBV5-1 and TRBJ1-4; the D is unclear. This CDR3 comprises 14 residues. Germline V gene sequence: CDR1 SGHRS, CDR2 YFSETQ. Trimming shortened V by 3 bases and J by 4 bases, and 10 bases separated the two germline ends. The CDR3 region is CASSSTGDNEKLFF. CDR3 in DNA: TGCGCCAGCAGCTCGACCGGAGATAATGAAAAACTGTTTTTT.

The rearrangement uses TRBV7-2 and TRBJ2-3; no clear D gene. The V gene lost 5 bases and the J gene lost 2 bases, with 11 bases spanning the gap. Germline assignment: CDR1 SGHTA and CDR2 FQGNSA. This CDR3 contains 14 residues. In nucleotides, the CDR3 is TGTGCCAGCAGCAAGTGGGTTGACACAGATACGCAGTATTTT. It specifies CASSKWVDTDTQYF.

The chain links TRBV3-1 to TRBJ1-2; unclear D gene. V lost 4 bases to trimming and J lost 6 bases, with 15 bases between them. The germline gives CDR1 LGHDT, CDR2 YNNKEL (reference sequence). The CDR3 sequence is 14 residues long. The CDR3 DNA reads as TGTGCCAGCAGCCGGAAGGCGGCTGGGCATGGCTACACCTTC. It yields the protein CASSRKAAGHGYTF.

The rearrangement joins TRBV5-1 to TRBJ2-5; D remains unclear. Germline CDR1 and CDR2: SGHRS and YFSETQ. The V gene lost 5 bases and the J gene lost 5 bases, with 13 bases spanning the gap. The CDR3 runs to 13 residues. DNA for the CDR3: TGCGCCAGCAGGGATAATGAGTGGGAGACCCAGTACTTC. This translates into CASRDNEWETQYF.

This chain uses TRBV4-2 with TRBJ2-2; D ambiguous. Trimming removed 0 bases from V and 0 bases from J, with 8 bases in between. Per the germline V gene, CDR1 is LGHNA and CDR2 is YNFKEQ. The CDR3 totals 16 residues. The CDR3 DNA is TGTGCCAGCAGCCAAGAGGCAGGCACGAACACCGGGGAGCTGTTTTTT. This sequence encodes CASSQEAGTNTGELFF.

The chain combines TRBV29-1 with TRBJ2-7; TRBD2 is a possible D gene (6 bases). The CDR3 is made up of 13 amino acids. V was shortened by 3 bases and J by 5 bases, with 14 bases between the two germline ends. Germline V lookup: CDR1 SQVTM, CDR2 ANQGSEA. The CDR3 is CSVDLGAGDEQYF. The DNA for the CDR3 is TGCAGCGTTGATCTGGGAGCGGGCGACGAGCAGTACTTC.